Below, one T cell receptor (beta chain) is given with its context. Here immunoSEQ multiplex PCR was the method, and the copy in TCRdb shows in-frame clones only, minus some. In the table there are tens of thousands of clones, roughly 85% of which are singletons. The sample originates from a study of blood T cell repertoires in COVID-19. Germline loops: CDR1 SGHRS, CDR2 YFSETQ. CDR3 length equals 15 residues. V gave up 6 bases and J gave up 3 bases; unmatched junction bases: 6. The chain couples TRBV5-1 to TRBJ2-1; 10 nucleotides match TRBD2. This clonotype was obtained from a human donor in a cohort sampled during active COVID-19. Sequencing input: peripheral blood. DNA for the CDR3: TGCGCCAGCACTTCAACTAGCGGGATCTACAATGAGCAGTTCTTC. This codes for CASTSTSGIYNEQFF. The full variable domain, in which reference TRBV5-1 and TRBJ2-1 provide the parts outside the CDR3, is KAGVTQTPRYLIKTRGQQVTLSCSPISGHRSVSWYQQTPGQGLQFLFEYFSETQRNKGNFPGRFSGRQFSNSRSEMNVSTLELGDSALYLCASTSTSGIYNEQFFGPGTRLTVL.